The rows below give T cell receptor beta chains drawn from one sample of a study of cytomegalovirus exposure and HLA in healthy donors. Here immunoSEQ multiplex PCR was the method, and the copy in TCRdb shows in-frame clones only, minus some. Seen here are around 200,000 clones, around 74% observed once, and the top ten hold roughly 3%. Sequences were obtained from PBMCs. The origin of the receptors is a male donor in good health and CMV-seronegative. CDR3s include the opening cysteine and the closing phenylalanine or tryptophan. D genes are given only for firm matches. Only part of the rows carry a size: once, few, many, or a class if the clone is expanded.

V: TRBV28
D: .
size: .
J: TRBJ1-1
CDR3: CASSLTRAGTEAFF
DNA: TGTGCCAGCAGTTTAACAAGGGCGGGCACTGAAGCTTTCTTT

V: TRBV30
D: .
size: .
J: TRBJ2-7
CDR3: CAWEQGSEQYF
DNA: TGTGCCTGGGAACAGGGAAGCGAGCAGTACTTC

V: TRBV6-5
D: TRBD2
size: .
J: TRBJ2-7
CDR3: CASSASGRLSEQYF
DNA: TGTGCCAGCAGTGCTAGCGGGAGACTGTCCGAGCAGTACTTC

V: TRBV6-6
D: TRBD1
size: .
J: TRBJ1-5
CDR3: CAGGTGGSYSNQPQHF
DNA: TGTGCCGGGGGGACAGGGGGGTCATATAGCAATCAGCCCCAGCATTTT

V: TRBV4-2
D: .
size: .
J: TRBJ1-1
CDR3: CASSQEVRGWNTEAFF
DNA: TGTGCCAGCAGCCAAGAAGTACGAGGGTGGAACACTGAAGCTTTCTTT

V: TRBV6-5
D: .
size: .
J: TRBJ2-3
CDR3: CASKERGSTDTQYF
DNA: TGTGCCAGCAAGGAGCGAGGGAGCACAGATACGCAGTATTTT

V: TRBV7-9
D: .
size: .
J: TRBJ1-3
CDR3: CASSTRDGLISGNTIYF
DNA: TGTGCCAGCAGCACGCGGGACGGGTTGATCTCTGGAAACACCATATATTTT

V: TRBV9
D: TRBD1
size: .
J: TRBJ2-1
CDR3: CASSVGTGKNEQFF
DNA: TGTGCCAGCAGCGTCGGGACAGGGAAGAATGAGCAGTTCTTC

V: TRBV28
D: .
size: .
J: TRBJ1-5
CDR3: CASSPTRALGNQPQHF
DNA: TGTGCCAGCAGTCCCACCAGGGCACTCGGCAATCAGCCCCAGCATTTT

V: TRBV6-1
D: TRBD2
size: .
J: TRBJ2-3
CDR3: CASSEGREVDTQYF
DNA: TGTGCCAGCAGTGAAGGGCGGGAGGTAGATACGCAGTATTTT

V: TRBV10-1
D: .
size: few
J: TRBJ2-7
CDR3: CASSDSRTEDEQYF
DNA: TGCGCCAGCAGTGATAGCCGGACAGAAGACGAGCAGTACTTC

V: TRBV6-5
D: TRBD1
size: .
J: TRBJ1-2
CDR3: CASSYFRTGNYGYTF
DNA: TGTGCCAGCAGTTACTTCCGGACAGGGAACTATGGCTACACCTTC

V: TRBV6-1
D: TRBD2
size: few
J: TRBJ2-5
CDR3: CASSFSGVGETQYF
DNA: TGTGCCAGCAGTTTTAGCGGGGTGGGGGAGACCCAGTACTTC

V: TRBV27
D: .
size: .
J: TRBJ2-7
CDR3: CASRKGQPFHEQYF
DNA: TGTGCCAGCAGGAAAGGACAGCCTTTCCACGAGCAGTACTTC

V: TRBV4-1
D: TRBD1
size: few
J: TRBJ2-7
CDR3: CASSHRDRGYEQYF
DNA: TGCGCCAGCAGCCATAGGGACAGGGGATACGAGCAGTACTTC